These 16 T cell receptor beta chains originate from one sample sequenced in a study of T-cell memory formation after mild COVID-19. One entry per CDR3 protein, called by TCRdb with MiXCR from the 5' RACE reads. This sample has 250,000 to 350,000 distinct CDR3 sequences, with approximately 19% found just once. Specimen: PBMCs or a T cell subset sorted from them (not recorded which). All receptors come from a man between 18 and 29 years old who had mild COVID-19 (a few samples of this study predate the infection). Cell type and time point are not known.

In its sample, this clonotype was seen a few times. The rearrangement uses TRBV6-2 or TRBV6-3 and TRBJ2-5, with TRBD2 matching over 10 bases. From germline, CDR1 is MNHEY and CDR2 SVGEGT. This CDR3 is built from 15 residues. The V and J ends lost 6 bases and 5 bases, in that order; junction bases with no gene match: 9. In DNA form, the CDR3 reads TGTGCCAGCAGCCTTAGCGGGGGGACTATGGAGACCCAGTACTTC. As protein: CASSLSGGTMETQYF.

The genes are TRBV6-2 or TRBV6-3 and TRBJ1-2; D unresolved. The CDR3 loop spans 16 amino acids. CDR1 is MNHEY and CDR2 is SVGEGT in the germline V gene. Trimming removed 4 bases from V and 3 bases from J, with 18 bases in between. The CDR3 region has the DNA TGTGCCAGCAGTTCCGGAAGGGCCAACGGAGACTATGGCTACACCTTC. Translated: CASSSGRANGDYGYTF.

This clonotype was recorded a few times. The chain joins TRBV7-2 to TRBJ2-7; D could derive from TRBD1 or TRBD2 (5 bases each). Trimming removed 6 bases at V and 2 bases at J, with 14 bases between. The CDR3 covers 14 residues. Germline lookup yields CDR1 SGHTA and CDR2 FQGNSA. DNA for the CDR3: TGTGCCAGCAGTATGACCGGGACGCCCTACGAGCAGTACTTC. Protein: CASSMTGTPYEQYF.

The rearrangement links TRBV5-1 to TRBJ2-3; D remains ambiguous. The length of the CDR3 is 12 residues. Per germline, CDR1 SGHRS and CDR2 YFSETQ. V was cut by 5 bases and J by 5 bases, with 9 bases left in between. Here the CDR3 reads CASRISQDTQYF. As DNA, the CDR3 is TGCGCCAGCAGAATTAGCCAAGATACGCAGTATTTT.

This clonotype was counted between two and nine times. The genes are TRBV6-2 or TRBV6-3 and TRBJ2-2; perhaps TRBD1 as D (6 bases). Germline V gene data show CDR1 as MNHEY and CDR2 as SVGEGT. Trimming took 5 bases from V and 5 from J, leaving 18 bases between them. This CDR3 spans 16 amino acids. The CDR3 nucleotides are TGTGCCAGCAGTCCTGACAGGCAACCGCTGACCGGGGAGCTGTTTTTT. Its protein is CASSPDRQPLTGELFF.

In its sample, this clonotype was seen a few times. The genes are TRBV12-3 or TRBV12-4 and TRBJ1-1; the D is unclear. Trimming took off 3 bases at V and 4 bases at J, with 6 bases between the two ends. This CDR3 region has 12 residues. The CDR3 DNA reads as TGTGCCAGCAGTTTTATGGCCACTGAAGCTTTCTTT. As protein: CASSFMATEAFF.

The V and J genes are TRBV12-3 or TRBV12-4 and TRBJ2-4; the D gene could be TRBD1 or TRBD2 (6 bases each). There are 12 residues in the CDR3. V was cut by 5 bases and J by 8 bases, with 10 bases left in between. CDR3 nucleotides: TGTGCCAGCAGTCTAAGGGGGGACATTCAGTACTTC. This translates into CASSLRGDIQYF.

The chain is built from TRBV5-4 and TRBJ2-5; D remains unclear. The CDR3 has 14 residues. The V gene lost 4 bases and the J gene lost 3 bases, with 13 bases spanning the gap. Germline CDR1 SGHNT, CDR2 YYREEE (reference sequence). CDR3 bases: TGTGCCAGCAGCGCAGGCCAGAAAGAAGAGACCCAGTACTTC. Translation: CASSAGQKEETQYF.

This sequence joins TRBV6-5 and TRBJ2-2, with a tentative D call TRBD2 (5 bases). The germline V gene encodes CDR1 MNHEY and CDR2 SVGAGI. The CDR3 loop spans 14 amino acids. Trimming pared 2 bases from V and 4 bases from J, leaving 8 bases between. The CDR3 region is CASSYAGLTGELFF. The CDR3 nucleotides are TGTGCCAGCAGTTACGCCGGACTCACCGGGGAGCTGTTTTTT.

This clonotype was observed a single time. The chain combines TRBV6-2 or TRBV6-3 with TRBJ2-7; TRBD2 matches 13 bases. CDR3 length: 14 residues. CDR1 MNHEY and CDR2 SVGEGT come from the germline V gene. V trimming: 6 bases; J trimming: 3 bases; junction bases outside the gene matches: 2. CDR3 DNA: TGTGCCAGCAGCGGACTAGCGGGAGTCTACGAGCAGTACTTC. The encoded protein is CASSGLAGVYEQYF.

This clonotype was seen only a few times. The chain uses TRBV20-1 and TRBJ1-5, with D hard to call. V dropped 0 bases and J dropped 11 bases, with 14 bases sitting between them. Germline V lookup: CDR1 DFQATT, CDR2 SNEGSKA (reference sequence). CDR3 length: 13 amino acids. The DNA of the CDR3 is TGCAGTGCTAGAGATCGAAGGGTGGCGTCCCAGCATTTT. It is translated as CSARDRRVASQHF.

This clonotype showed up just a few times. The chain uses TRBV7-2 and TRBJ2-3; 8 bases match TRBD2. With V trimmed by 2 bases and J by 1 base, 5 bases remained unmatched. The germline CDR1 and CDR2 sequences are SGHTA and FQGNSA. The length of the CDR3 is 16 residues. CDR3 protein: CASSLSWRGGTDTQYF. As DNA, the CDR3 is TGTGCCAGCAGCTTAAGTTGGCGGGGGGGCACAGATACGCAGTATTTT.

There are many counts of this clonotype. The V and J genes are TRBV6-6 and TRBJ2-1; no reliable D call. CDR1 and CDR2 from the germline V gene are MNHNY and SVGAGI (reference sequence). There are 11 residues in the CDR3. V was cut by 2 bases and J by 8 bases, with 4 bases left in between. The CDR3 protein is CASSYGDEQFF. The CDR3 DNA reads TGTGCCAGCAGTTACGGGGATGAGCAGTTCTTC.

The chain couples TRBV20-1 to TRBJ2-4; D is perhaps TRBD1 (5 bases). CDR1 is DFQATT and CDR2 is SNEGSKA in the germline V gene (reference sequence). This CDR3 contains 14 residues. V was clipped by 6 bases and J by 3 bases, with 15 bases between them. As DNA, the CDR3 is TGCAGTGCGTGGACACCTTTGGGCAAAAACATTCAGTACTTC. Its protein is CSAWTPLGKNIQYF.

This clonotype was counted between two and nine times. The chain carries TRBV2 and TRBJ2-1, with 15 positions matching TRBD2. Germline-derived CDR1 and CDR2 are SNHLY and FYNNEI. The J segment lost 8 bases and the V segment lost 7 bases, leaving 6 bases of the junction unmatched. The CDR3 covers 15 residues. CDR3 DNA: TGTGCCAGCAAAATTGGACTAGCGGGGGGGCATGAGCAGTTCTTC. Amino acid sequence: CASKIGLAGGHEQFF.

The V call is TRBV6-2 or TRBV6-3, the J call TRBJ1-1; 11 bases fit TRBD1. This CDR3 spans 14 amino acids. The germline gives CDR1 MNHEY, CDR2 SVGEGT. V lost 7 bases to trimming and J lost 5 bases; unmatched junction nucleotides: 6. The CDR3 region has the DNA TGTGCCAGCACCTGGACAGGGGGCGGGACTGAAGCTTTCTTT. This sequence encodes CASTWTGGGTEAFF.